The T cell receptor beta chain described here comes from a study of STAT3 mutations in large granular lymphocyte leukemia. Study-level points and caveats: Every T-LGLL patient had at least one immunodominant TCRbeta clonotype.

As to this clone: As yet, its antigen is unknown.

Only in-frame clones appear in the TCRdb table, and some are missing; sequencing was by immunoSEQ multiplex PCR. This sample has some 25,000 clones, with about 95% found just once. Germline V gives CDR1 SGHRS, CDR2 YFSETQ. This CDR3 region has 15 residues. The J segment lost 3 bases and the V segment lost 4 bases, leaving 8 bases of the junction unmatched. Sequencing was carried out using peripheral blood mononuclear cells. The chain joins TRBV5-1 to TRBJ2-7; 9 nucleotides line up with TRBD1. The clonotype originates from a man aged 35 to 55 with T-cell large granular lymphocyte leukemia. Some clones in this sample may be carry-over from other donors' samples. The CDR3 DNA is TGCGCCAGCAGCCTGGGACAGGGAGGTGTCTACGAGCAGTACTTC. The encoded protein is CASSLGQGGVYEQYF. The variable domain in full, with the rest retrieved from reference TRBV5-1 and TRBJ2-7, is KAGVTQTPRYLIKTRGQQVTLSCSPISGHRSVSWYQQTPGQGLQFLFEYFSETQRNKGNFPGRFSGRQFSNSRSEMNVSTLELGDSALYLCASSLGQGGVYEQYFGPGTRLTVT.